This T cell receptor (beta chain) was found in a study of radiotherapy plus CTLA-4 blockade in lung cancer. Looking at the study overall: Among patients, 15% to 20% showed objective responses, and around 30% had disease control.

Method: immunoSEQ multiplex PCR; TCRdb's copy keeps in-frame clones and lacks some. This sample carries just over 35,000 clones, more than 70% of them seen once, and the ten largest clones take about 5.3%. Focal radiation and CTLA-4 blockade (ipilimumab) were tested in chemo-refractory metastatic non-small-cell lung cancer patients. Germline V gene sequence: CDR1 KGHSH, CDR2 LQKENI. CDR3 length equals 13 residues. V lost 8 bases, J lost 4 bases, and 14 bases lay in between. The receptor was isolated from a human donor with non-small cell lung cancer who had stable disease on radiotherapy plus ipilimumab. This chain uses TRBV18 with TRBJ1-1, with D tentatively TRBD1 (5 bases). Source: peripheral blood, taken from a patient treated with radiotherapy plus ipilimumab. The CDR3 bases are TGTGCCAGCCGGGGGTCCCTCGGCACTGAAGCTTTCTTT. It is translated as CASRGSLGTEAFF.